These T cell receptor beta chains were read from a single sample in a study of T cell repertoires in cytomegalovirus infection. TCRdb used MiXCR to reprocess the reads, holding one entry per CDR3 protein. The table shows more than 400,000 distinct CDR3 sequences, with less than 30% occurring only once. The sample comprised PBMCs. Receptors were obtained from a human donor in good health (CMV status not recorded). Some clones in this sample may be carry-over from other donors' samples. CDR3s include the opening cysteine and the closing phenylalanine or tryptophan. D genes are given only for firm matches. Clone size appears in some rows only: once, few, many, or a class for an expanded clone.

TRBJ2-7 | . | TRBV7-3 | few | CASSLTHDEQYF | TGTGCCAGCAGCTTAACGCACGACGAGCAGTACTTC
TRBJ2-2 | . | TRBV12-3/TRBV12-4 | . | CASSTPPGVSNTGELFF | TGTGCCAGCAGCACCCCTCCAGGGGTCTCGAACACCGGGGAGCTGTTTTTT
TRBJ2-1 | TRBD1 | TRBV7-3 | many | CASSLSGTGNNEQFF | TGTGCCAGCAGCTTATCCGGGACAGGGAACAATGAGCAGTTCTTC
TRBJ2-1 | . | TRBV6-2/TRBV6-3 | few | CATQFEYPSANEQFF | TGTGCCACCCAGTTCGAATACCCGAGTGCCAATGAGCAGTTCTTC
TRBJ2-4 | . | TRBV20-1 | . | CSARDPRGNIQYF | TGCAGTGCTAGAGACCCCCGGGGGAACATTCAGTACTTC
TRBJ1-1 | . | TRBV7-9 | . | CASSLYGVEAFF | TGTGCCAGCAGCTTATACGGGGTTGAAGCTTTCTTT
TRBJ1-2 | . | TRBV2 | . | CASMTETNYGYTF | TGTGCCAGCATGACAGAAACTAACTATGGCTACACCTTC
TRBJ1-4 | . | TRBV29-1 | . | CSAGGGINEKLFF | TGCAGCGCCGGGGGGGGGATTAATGAAAAACTGTTTTTT
TRBJ1-4 | . | TRBV12-3/TRBV12-4 | many | CASSADLEANEKLFF | TGTGCCAGCAGTGCCGACCTTGAGGCTAATGAAAAACTGTTTTTT
TRBJ2-1 | . | TRBV9 | . | CASSHQRGTRPYNEQFF | TGTGCCAGCAGCCACCAGAGGGGGACGAGACCCTACAATGAGCAGTTCTTC
TRBJ2-3 | TRBD2 | TRBV7-8 | many | CASWTGGSTDTQYF | TGTGCCAGCTGGACGGGAGGTAGCACAGATACGCAGTATTTT
TRBJ2-2 | . | TRBV6-2/TRBV6-3 | once | CASSRPISNTGELFF | TGTGCCAGCAGCCGACCTATATCGAACACCGGGGAGCTGTTTTTT
TRBJ2-7 | . | TRBV5-4 | few | CASSIQSSYEQYF | TGTGCCAGCAGCATACAGAGCTCCTACGAGCAGTACTTC
TRBJ2-1 | TRBD2 | TRBV5-4 | . | CASSSGTSGHNNEQFF | TGTGCCAGCAGCTCCGGGACTAGCGGCCATAACAATGAGCAGTTCTTC
TRBJ2-3 | TRBD2 | TRBV11-2 | . | CASSFYSSGRGADTQYF | TGTGCCAGCAGCTTTTATTCTAGCGGGAGAGGCGCAGATACGCAGTATTTT
TRBJ2-4 | . | TRBV19 | . | CASSIQQTIAKNIQYF | TGTGCCAGTAGTATACAACAGACGATCGCCAAAAACATTCAGTACTTC
TRBJ2-1 | . | TRBV24-1 | . | CATSFSSENEQFF | TGTGCCACCTCCTTTTCTAGCGAGAATGAGCAGTTCTTC
TRBJ2-5 | TRBD2 | TRBV20-1 | . | CSAREGTSGETQYF | TGCAGTGCTAGAGAAGGGACTAGCGGGGAGACCCAGTACTTC
TRBJ2-1 | TRBD2 | TRBV19 | . | CASSSLAGTREQFF | TGTGCCAGTAGTAGTCTAGCGGGAACGCGTGAGCAGTTCTTC
TRBJ2-3 | TRBD1 | TRBV19 | . | CASSIPRGRTDTQYF | TGTGCCAGTAGTATACCCAGGGGGCGCACAGATACGCAGTATTTT
TRBJ2-6 | . | TRBV7-6 | many | CASSLDGSSGANVLTF | TGTGCCAGCAGCTTGGACGGTAGCTCTGGGGCCAACGTCCTGACTTTC
TRBJ1-5 | . | TRBV6-2/TRBV6-3 | . | CASSPTGSGNQPQHF | TGTGCCAGCAGTCCCACAGGGTCGGGTAATCAGCCCCAGCATTTT
TRBJ1-5 | TRBD1 | TRBV27 | few | CASSPQGQGTYQPQHF | TGTGCCAGCAGTCCACAGGGACAGGGAACCTATCAGCCCCAGCATTTT
TRBJ1-1 | TRBD1 | TRBV14 | few | CASSPTGGWGTEAFF | TGTGCCAGCAGCCCGACAGGGGGCTGGGGGACTGAAGCTTTCTTT
TRBJ1-2 | TRBD1 | TRBV10-3 | once | CAKWTGNGYTF | TGTGCCAAATGGACAGGGAATGGCTACACCTTC
TRBJ2-3 | . | TRBV6-2/TRBV6-3 | . | CASKKAGLGTDTQYF | TGTGCCAGCAAGAAGGCAGGGCTGGGTACAGATACGCAGTATTTT
TRBJ2-3 | . | TRBV28 | . | CASSFAGTIHTDTQYF | TGTGCCAGCAGTTTCGCGGGGACGATCCACACAGATACGCAGTATTTT
TRBJ2-4 | . | TRBV27 | . | CASSSTVGNIQYF | TGTGCCAGCAGTTCAACCGTGGGAAACATTCAGTACTTC
TRBJ2-5 | . | TRBV6-1 | few | CASSGTVQETQYF | TGTGCCAGCAGTGGGACAGTCCAAGAGACCCAGTACTTC
TRBJ1-1 | . | TRBV28 | few | CASTTPGAEAFF | TGTGCCAGCACAACCCCGGGGGCTGAAGCTTTCTTT
TRBJ1-2 | . | TRBV20-1 | . | CSATNPSYGYTF | TGCAGTGCTACTAATCCCTCCTATGGCTACACCTTC
TRBJ1-5 | TRBD1 | TRBV5-6 | . | CASSFYQGGGQPQHF | TGTGCCAGCAGCTTCTATCAGGGGGGGGGACAGCCCCAGCATTTT
TRBJ2-3 | . | TRBV20-1 | . | CSAGGSTDTQYF | TGCAGTGCCGGCGGGAGCACAGATACGCAGTATTTT
TRBJ1-3 | . | TRBV4-1 | many | CASSQRTGSSGNTIYF | TGCGCCAGCAGCCAACGAACAGGGAGCTCTGGAAACACCATATATTTT
TRBJ2-1 | . | TRBV28 | . | CASSSSRADSYNEQFF | TGTGCCAGCAGTTCCAGTCGGGCGGACTCCTACAATGAGCAGTTCTTC
TRBJ1-4 | TRBD1 | TRBV6-2/TRBV6-3 | few | CASSYRDRSKVFF | TGTGCCAGCAGTTACCGGGACAGGAGCAAGGTGTTTTTT
TRBJ2-1 | TRBD2 | TRBV12-3/TRBV12-4 | few | CASSLAGLAPYNEQFF | TGTGCCAGCAGTTTAGCGGGACTAGCGCCCTACAATGAGCAGTTCTTC
TRBJ1-1 | . | TRBV12-3/TRBV12-4 | . | CASSVQWGNTEAFF | TGTGCCAGCAGCGTCCAATGGGGGAACACTGAAGCTTTCTTT